This T cell receptor (beta chain) was recovered during a study of shared clonotypes between healthy human individuals. The germline V gene has CDR1 KGHSH and CDR2 LQKENI. The CDR3 loop spans 16 amino acids. Trimming left V 5 bases short and J 1 base short, with 15 bases between. TCRdb's copy holds only in-frame clones and misses some; the assay was immunoSEQ multiplex PCR. The sample contains over 400,000 clones, approximately 78% of which appear only once. The material sequenced was PBMCs. This clonotype was obtained from a woman aged 40 to 49 in good health. Some clones in this sample may be carry-over from other donors' samples. The V call is TRBV18, the J call TRBJ2-1; perhaps TRBD2 as D (6 bases). The CDR3 sequence: CASSSLRDESYNEQFF. The CDR3 DNA follows: TGTGCCAGCTCATCCTTGCGGGACGAGTCCTACAATGAGCAGTTCTTC. Full variable domain (missing parts from reference TRBV18 and TRBJ2-1): NAGVMQNPRHLVRRRGQEARLRCSPMKGHSHVYWYRQLPEEGLKFMVYLQKENIIDESGMPKERFSAEFPKEGPSILRIQQVVRGDSAAYFCASSSLRDESYNEQFFGPGTRLTVL.